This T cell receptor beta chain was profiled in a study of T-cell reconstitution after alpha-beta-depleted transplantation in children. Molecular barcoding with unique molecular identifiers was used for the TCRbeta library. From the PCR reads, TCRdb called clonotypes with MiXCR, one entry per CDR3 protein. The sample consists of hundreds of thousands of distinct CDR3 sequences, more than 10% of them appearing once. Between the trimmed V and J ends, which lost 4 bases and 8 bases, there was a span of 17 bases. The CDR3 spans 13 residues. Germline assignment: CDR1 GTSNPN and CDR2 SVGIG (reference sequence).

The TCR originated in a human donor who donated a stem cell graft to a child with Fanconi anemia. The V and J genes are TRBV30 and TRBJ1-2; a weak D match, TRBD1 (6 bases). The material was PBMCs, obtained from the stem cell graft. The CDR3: CAWNLDRSGGYTF. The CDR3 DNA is TGTGCCTGGAATTTGGACAGATCGGGAGGCTACACCTTC.